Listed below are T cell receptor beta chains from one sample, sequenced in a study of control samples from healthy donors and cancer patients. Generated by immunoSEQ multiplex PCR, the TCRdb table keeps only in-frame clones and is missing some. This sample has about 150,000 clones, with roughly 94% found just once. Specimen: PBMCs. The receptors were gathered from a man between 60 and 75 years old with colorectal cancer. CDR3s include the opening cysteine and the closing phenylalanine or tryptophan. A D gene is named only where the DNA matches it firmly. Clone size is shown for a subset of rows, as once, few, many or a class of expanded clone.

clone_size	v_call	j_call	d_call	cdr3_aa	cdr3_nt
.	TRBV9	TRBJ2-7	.	CASSVGGSISYEQYF	TGTGCCAGCAGCGTAGGGGGGTCCATCTCCTACGAGCAGTACTTC
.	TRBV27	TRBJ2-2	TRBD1	CASSLGTGTTGELFF	TGTGCCAGCAGTTTGGGGACAGGGACCACCGGGGAGCTGTTTTTT
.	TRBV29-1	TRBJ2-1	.	CSVEGVYNEQFF	TGCAGCGTTGAGGGCGTCTACAATGAGCAGTTCTTC
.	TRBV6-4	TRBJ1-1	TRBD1	CASRDRRRNTEAFF	TGTGCCAGCAGGGACAGGAGGAGGAACACTGAAGCTTTCTTT
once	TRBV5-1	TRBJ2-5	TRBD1	CASSLDGQGAGETQYF	TGCGCCAGCAGCTTGGACGGGCAGGGGGCGGGGGAGACCCAGTACTTC
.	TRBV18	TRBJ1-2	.	CASSPRNPADTRNYGYTF	TGTGCCAGCTCACCAAGGAATCCGGCTGACACCCGCAACTATGGCTACACCTTC
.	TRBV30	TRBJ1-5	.	CAWSGATVSNQPQHF	TGTGCCTGGAGTGGGGCGACAGTGAGCAATCAGCCCCAGCATTTT
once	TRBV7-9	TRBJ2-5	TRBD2	CASSFWREQETQYF	TGTGCCAGCAGCTTTTGGCGGGAGCAAGAGACCCAGTACTTC
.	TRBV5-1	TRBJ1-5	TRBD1	CASRETGDRNQPQHF	TGCGCCAGCAGGGAAACAGGGGATCGCAATCAGCCCCAGCATTTT
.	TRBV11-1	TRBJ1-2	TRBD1	CASSLTGDSNYGYTF	TGTGCCAGCAGCTTGACAGGGGATTCTAACTATGGCTACACCTTC
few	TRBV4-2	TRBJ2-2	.	CASSHGHTGELFF	TGTGCCAGCAGCCACGGACACACCGGGGAGCTGTTTTTT
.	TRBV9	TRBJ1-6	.	CASSVAVESPLHF	TGTGCCAGCAGCGTAGCTGTCGAGTCACCCCTCCACTTT
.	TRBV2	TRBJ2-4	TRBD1	CASSDGTGAFLAKNIQYF	TGTGCCAGCAGTGACGGGACAGGGGCCTTCTTAGCCAAAAACATTCAGTACTTC
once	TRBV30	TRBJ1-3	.	CAWSFPGSSGNTIYF	TGTGCCTGGAGTTTTCCAGGGAGCTCTGGAAACACCATATATTTT
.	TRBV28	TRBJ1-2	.	CASGLGAQTHGYTF	TGTGCCAGCGGACTGGGTGCCCAGACACATGGCTACACCTTC
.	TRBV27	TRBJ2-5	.	CASSSSEGVLRETQYF	TGTGCCAGCAGTTCGTCTGAAGGGGTTTTGCGAGAGACCCAGTACTTC